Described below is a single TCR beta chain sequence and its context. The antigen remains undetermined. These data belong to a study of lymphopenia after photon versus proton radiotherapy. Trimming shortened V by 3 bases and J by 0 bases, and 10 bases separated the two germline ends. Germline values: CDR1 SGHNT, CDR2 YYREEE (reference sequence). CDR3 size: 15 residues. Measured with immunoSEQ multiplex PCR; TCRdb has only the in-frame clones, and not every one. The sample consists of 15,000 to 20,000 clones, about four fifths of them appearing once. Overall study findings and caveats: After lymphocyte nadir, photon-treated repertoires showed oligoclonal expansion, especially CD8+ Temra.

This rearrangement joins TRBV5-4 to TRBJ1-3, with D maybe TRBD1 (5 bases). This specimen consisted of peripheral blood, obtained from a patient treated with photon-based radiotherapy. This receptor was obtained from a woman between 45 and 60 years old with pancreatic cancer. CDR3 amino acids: CASSSGFTSGNTIYF. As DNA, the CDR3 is TGTGCCAGCAGCTCAGGGTTTACCTCTGGAAACACCATATATTTT.